Here is one TCR beta chain with its context. The antigen remains unidentified. TCRdb re-called the 5' RACE reads and shows each CDR3 protein once, DNA omitted. Its table lists roughly 120,000 distinct CDR3 sequences. The germline V gene has CDR1 SEHNR and CDR2 FQNEAQ (reference sequence). The length of the CDR3 is 16 residues. The data are from a study of monozygotic twins with inflammatory bowel disease. The study's findings and limits: In patient repertoires, differing immunosuppressive treatments may have added some variability.

Sequencing was done on a sample of blood. This chain connects TRBV7-9 to TRBJ2-3; with no DNA, the TCRdb D assignment of TRBD2 cannot be verified. This sequence originates from a human donor with ulcerative colitis or Crohn's disease, or a healthy co-twin of an affected twin (not recorded which). The chain's CDR3 is CASSSLSGGYTDTQYF.